A single sample is the source of the 24 T cell receptor beta chains below, sequenced in a study of identical twins. MiXCR was run by TCRdb on the 5' RACE reads, yielding one entry per CDR3 protein. The profile covers 1.5 million to 2 million distinct CDR3 sequences, with 32% appearing a single time and 0.27% taken by the ten largest. Input material: cord blood. Every receptor here comes from a newborn girl in good health.

CDR3 nucleotides: TGTGCCAGCAGCTTAGAAGGAGACCGGGAGCAGTACTTC. Its protein product is CASSLEGDREQYF. The V gene is TRBV7-2, the J gene TRBJ2-5, with a possible D match to TRBD2 (6 bases). The CDR3 sequence is 13 residues long. Germline V gives CDR1 SGHTA, CDR2 FQGNSA. Trimming shortened V by 1 base and J by 11 bases, and 14 bases separated the two germline ends.

This clonotype was seen a handful of times. The rearrangement links TRBV12-3 or TRBV12-4 to TRBJ2-7; 9 bases are shared with TRBD1. V was pared by 2 bases and J by 4 bases, with 6 bases of the junction left unmatched. CDR3 length: 15 amino acids. CDR3 DNA sequence: TGTGCCAGCAGTTTAAGGGGACAGGGTCGGTACGAGCAGTACTTC. Protein: CASSLRGQGRYEQYF.

This chain uses TRBV7-2 with TRBJ2-4; 9 bases fit TRBD1. Germline trimming cut 4 bases from V and 3 bases from J; bases unmatched to any gene: 1. CDR1 SGHTA and CDR2 FQGNSA come from the germline V gene. The CDR3 loop spans 14 amino acids. The CDR3 region has the DNA TGTGCCAGCAGCTGGGACAGGGACAAAAACATTCAGTACTTC. Protein sequence: CASSWDRDKNIQYF.

This clonotype has more than one count but fewer than ten. CDR3 DNA sequence: TGTGCCAGCAGCTTAAATCTTCAGTACGAGCAGTACTTC. This gives the protein CASSLNLQYEQYF. The chain has TRBV7-6 and TRBJ2-4, with D hard to call. TRBJ2-7 explains the end of the DNA better; the J call may be wrong. CDR3 length: 13 residues. The germline V gene encodes CDR1 SGHVS and CDR2 FNYEAQ.

The chain joins TRBV7-9 to TRBJ1-2; TRBD1 matches 10 bases. V lost 8 bases and J lost 8; bases outside the gene matches: 8. The CDR3 has 13 amino acids. Looked up from germline, CDR1 is SEHNR and CDR2 is FQNEAQ (reference sequence). This CDR3 is CASEGQGTRGYTF. Here the CDR3 DNA reads TGTGCCAGCGAGGGACAGGGGACGAGGGGCTACACCTTC.

The chain links TRBV4-1 to TRBJ2-3; maybe TRBD2 (5 bases). CDR1 and CDR2 (germline): MGHRA, YSYEKL. The CDR3 runs to 19 residues. With 3 bases removed from V and 0 bases from J, the gap between germline ends came to 22 bases. The CDR3 loop reads CASSQLNSRTGPSTDTQYF. The CDR3 bases are TGCGCCAGCAGCCAGCTGAATTCCAGGACTGGACCTAGCACAGATACGCAGTATTTT.

In its sample, this clonotype was seen a few times. The chain carries TRBV28 and TRBJ2-7, with D tentatively TRBD1 (6 bases). CDR1 MDHEN and CDR2 SYDVKM come from the germline V gene. This CDR3 is built from 16 residues. V shed 4 bases and J shed 7 bases, with 23 bases lying between them. CDR3 amino acids: CASSSPPRGPVREQYF. The CDR3 DNA reads TGTGCCAGCAGTTCACCTCCCAGGGGCCCGGTAAGGGAGCAGTACTTC.

The chain recombines TRBV18 with TRBJ2-3; no firm D call. V lost 3 bases and J lost 2, with 9 bases in between. Germline assignment: CDR1 KGHSH and CDR2 LQKENI. The CDR3 length is 14 residues. The CDR3 loop reads CASSPMVLTDTQYF. The CDR3, as DNA: TGTGCCAGCTCACCCATGGTGCTCACAGATACGCAGTATTTT.

In its sample, this clonotype was seen a few times. This rearrangement joins TRBV20-1 to TRBJ2-7; D unresolved. From germline, CDR1 is DFQATT and CDR2 SNEGSKA (reference sequence). V lost 6 bases to trimming and J lost 1 base, with 13 bases between them. The CDR3 is 13 amino acids. The CDR3 bases are TGCAGTGCCGATAGGACGACTTCCTACGAGCAGTACTTC. Translated: CSADRTTSYEQYF.

This clonotype occurred once. The chain combines TRBV20-1 with TRBJ2-1; TRBD2 agrees at 11 bases. V gave up 1 base and J gave up 0 bases; unmatched junction bases: 8. There are 18 residues in the CDR3. CDR1 is DFQATT and CDR2 is SNEGSKA in the germline V gene (reference sequence). The CDR3: CSARGGLAVEGSYNEQFF. In DNA, the CDR3 is TGCAGTGCTAGAGGGGGACTAGCGGTCGAGGGCTCCTACAATGAGCAGTTCTTC.

To note about this clonotype: At one end the junction does not follow the germline gene, possibly because of a read error. V usage is TRBV20-1 and J usage is TRBJ2-3; D gene ambiguous. The CDR3 totals 11 residues. The V gene's germline CDR1 is DFQATT and CDR2 SNEGSKA (reference sequence). The CDR3 is CSGAATETQYF. The CDR3 nucleotides are TGCAGTGGTGCGGCAACAGAAACGCAGTATTTT.

The rearrangement links TRBV20-1 to TRBJ2-3; 12 bases align to TRBD2. From germline, CDR1 is DFQATT and CDR2 SNEGSKA (reference sequence). J gave up 2 bases and V 0 bases, and 6 bases lay outside the gene matches. The CDR3 is made up of 17 amino acids. In DNA form, the CDR3 reads TGCAGTGCTAGAGATACCCGACTAGCGGGGGTCACAGATACGCAGTATTTT. It codes for CSARDTRLAGVTDTQYF.

The chain joins TRBV20-1 to TRBJ2-5; TRBD1 aligns across 7 bases. CDR1 and CDR2 from the germline V gene are DFQATT and SNEGSKA (reference sequence). The CDR3 loop spans 16 amino acids. Trimming cost V 3 bases and J 0 bases; bases outside gene matches: 10. CDR3 sequence: CSARGTGADHQETQYF. The CDR3 DNA sequence: TGCAGTGCTAGGGGAACAGGGGCCGATCACCAAGAGACCCAGTACTTC.

This clonotype has only a few counts. The CDR3 region has the DNA TGCGCCAGCAGTGCCCCGGACAGGGGGTCCTACGAGCAGTACTTC. This encodes CASSAPDRGSYEQYF. The chain recombines TRBV10-2 with TRBJ2-7; TRBD1 aligns across 10 bases. The CDR3 consists of 15 residues. The germline gives CDR1 WSHSY, CDR2 SAAADI. The V segment lost 4 bases and the J segment 1 base; nucleotides outside the gene matches: 4.

The chain employs TRBV20-1 and TRBJ1-2, with 7 bases that match TRBD1. The CDR3 has 13 amino acids. Unmatched junction bases numbered 16, after V lost 6 bases and J lost 12 bases. CDR1 DFQATT and CDR2 SNEGSKA come from the germline V gene (reference sequence). As DNA, the CDR3 is TGCAGTGCCCTGACAGGGACTAACTATGGTGACACCTTC. This gives the protein CSALTGTNYGDTF.

This clonotype was counted between two and nine times. The chain links TRBV5-1 to TRBJ2-3; D uncertain. The germline V and J ends were trimmed by 4 bases and 3 bases, with 12 bases remaining between them. Germline values: CDR1 SGHRS, CDR2 YFSETQ. The CDR3 contains 14 residues. The CDR3 region is CASSITPSTDTQYF. As DNA, the CDR3 is TGCGCCAGCAGCATAACGCCATCAACAGATACGCAGTATTTT.

In this sample, this clonotype turned up once. Possible read error: a much larger clone is one base away. The genes are TRBV29-1 and TRBJ2-1; D gene ambiguous. The germline V gene has CDR1 SQVTM and CDR2 ANQGSEA. The CDR3 is 11 residues long. Trimming pared 6 bases from V and 6 bases from J, leaving 9 bases between. The DNA for the CDR3 is TGCAGCGTCCCGGCCGGCAATGAGCAGTTCTTC. Protein: CSVPAGNEQFF.

The sample holds a few counts of this clonotype. The V and J genes are TRBV20-1 and TRBJ2-1; TRBD2 might be the D (5 bases). The germline V and J ends were trimmed by 6 bases and 5 bases, with 14 bases remaining between them. Germline assignment: CDR1 DFQATT and CDR2 SNEGSKA (reference sequence). The CDR3 sequence is 13 residues long. CDR3 sequence (DNA): TGCAGTGCGATAGGACTGGGAAACAATGAGCAGTTCTTC. It yields the protein CSAIGLGNNEQFF.

This clonotype has more than one count but fewer than ten. CDR3 coding DNA: TGCAGTGCTAGCTATCTGAATGAGCAGTTCTTC. Translated: CSASYLNEQFF. The V call is TRBV20-1, the J call TRBJ2-1; D gene uncertain. Trimming took off 3 bases at V and 7 bases at J, with 7 bases between the two ends. Germline V CDR1 and CDR2: DFQATT, SNEGSKA (reference sequence). This CDR3 region has 11 residues.

The chain carries TRBV4-1 and TRBJ2-7; D ambiguous. In germline, CDR1 is MGHRA, CDR2 YSYEKL. CDR3 size: 15 residues. Trimming removed 0 bases from V and 3 bases from J, with 12 bases in between. CDR3 in DNA: TGCGCCAGCAGCCAAGAATTAGCCTCTTTCTACGAGCAGTACTTC. Translated, it gives CASSQELASFYEQYF.

The CDR3, as DNA: TGCGCCAGCAGCTTAGGGCGAGGGCGGGAAATCCCAGATACGCAGTATTTT. This translates into CASSLGRGREIPDTQYF. The V and J genes are TRBV5-1 and TRBJ2-3; perhaps TRBD2 as D (6 bases). The CDR3 length is 17 residues. Germline-derived CDR1 and CDR2 are SGHRS and YFSETQ. Trimming took off 2 bases at V and 4 bases at J, with 20 bases between the two ends.

This chain uses TRBV4-1 with TRBJ2-1, with D possibly matching TRBD1 (5 bases). The CDR3 is made up of 13 amino acids. The ends were cut back, 3 bases at V and 8 bases at J, with 11 bases in the middle. CDR1 and CDR2 (germline): MGHRA, YSYEKL. The CDR3 region is CASSQALGDEQFF. CDR3 sequence (DNA): TGCGCCAGCAGCCAGGCCTTAGGGGATGAGCAGTTCTTC.

Only a few counts were recorded for this clonotype. The rearrangement links TRBV28 to TRBJ2-7; perhaps TRBD2 as D (6 bases). The CDR3 length is 13 residues. Trimming stripped 8 bases from V and 2 bases from J, with 13 bases between. CDR1 MDHEN and CDR2 SYDVKM come from the germline V gene. DNA of the CDR3: TGTGCCAGCGGGACTGTCGTCCCCTACGAGCAGTACTTC. Encoded protein: CASGTVVPYEQYF.

This chain connects TRBV6-2 or TRBV6-3 to TRBJ1-2; the D gene is possibly TRBD1 (5 bases). Deletions cut 4 bases from V and 8 bases from J, with 17 bases between. The CDR3 consists of 14 residues. Germline V gene lookup returns CDR1 MNHEY and CDR2 SVGEGT. CDR3: CASSLRPGTKGYTF. The CDR3 bases are TGTGCCAGCAGTTTGCGCCCCGGGACGAAAGGCTACACCTTC.